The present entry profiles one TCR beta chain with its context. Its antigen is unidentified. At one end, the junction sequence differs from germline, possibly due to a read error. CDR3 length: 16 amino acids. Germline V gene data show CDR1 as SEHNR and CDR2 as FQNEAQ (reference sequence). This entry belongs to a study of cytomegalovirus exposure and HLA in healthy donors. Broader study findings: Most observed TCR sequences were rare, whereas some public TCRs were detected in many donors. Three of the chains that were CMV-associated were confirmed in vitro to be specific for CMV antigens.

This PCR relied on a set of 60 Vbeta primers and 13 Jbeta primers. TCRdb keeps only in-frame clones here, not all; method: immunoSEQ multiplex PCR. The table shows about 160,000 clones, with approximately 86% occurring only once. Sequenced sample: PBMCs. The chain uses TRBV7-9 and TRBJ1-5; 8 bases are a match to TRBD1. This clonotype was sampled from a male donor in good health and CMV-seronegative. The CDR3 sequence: CSSSLDGQGGLQPQHF. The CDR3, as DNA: TGTTCCAGCAGCTTAGACGGACAGGGAGGATTACAGCCCCAGCATTTT.